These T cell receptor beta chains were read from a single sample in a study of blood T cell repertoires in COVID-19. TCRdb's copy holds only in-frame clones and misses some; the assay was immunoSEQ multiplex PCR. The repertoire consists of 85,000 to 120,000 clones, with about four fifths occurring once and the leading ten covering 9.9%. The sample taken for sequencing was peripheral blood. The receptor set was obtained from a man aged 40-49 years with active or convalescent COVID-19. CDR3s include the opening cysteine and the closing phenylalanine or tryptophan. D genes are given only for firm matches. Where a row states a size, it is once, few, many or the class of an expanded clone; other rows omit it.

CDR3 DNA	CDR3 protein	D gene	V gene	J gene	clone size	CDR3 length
TGTGCCACCAGCAGAGATCTGGGGCGTGTGAACACTGAAGCTTTCTTT	CATSRDLGRVNTEAFF	.	TRBV15	TRBJ1-1	.	16
TGTGCCAGCAGCTTCACTAAACCAGACAGGAATGGCTACACCTTC	CASSFTKPDRNGYTF	.	TRBV7-9	TRBJ1-2	once	15
TGTGCCAGCAGTGCTGGGGCTGGGTACGAGCAGTACTTC	CASSAGAGYEQYF	.	TRBV25-1	TRBJ2-7	.	13
TGTGCCAGCGCCATAGCGGGGGGGGTGTCTTACAATGAGCAGTTCTTC	CASAIAGGVSYNEQFF	TRBD2	TRBV5-4	TRBJ2-1	.	16
TGTGCCAGCAGCTTAAGGGACAGACTAAACCAGAACACTGAAGCTTTCTTT	CASSLRDRLNQNTEAFF	TRBD1	TRBV13	TRBJ1-1	.	17
TGCGCCACCGGACAGGACCTTAGGGGCAATCAGCCCCAGCATTTT	CATGQDLRGNQPQHF	TRBD1	TRBV10-2	TRBJ1-5	.	15
TGTGCCTGGAGTAACCCGGGACAATATTCACCCCTCCACTTT	CAWSNPGQYSPLHF	.	TRBV30	TRBJ1-6	.	14
TGCAGCGTCCAACTAGGTAACACCATATATTTT	CSVQLGNTIYF	.	TRBV29-1	TRBJ1-3	.	11
TGTGCCAGCAGCTTCACCGGGACAGGGGGAACTGAAGCTTTCTTT	CASSFTGTGGTEAFF	TRBD1	TRBV9	TRBJ1-1	.	15
TGTGCCAGCAGCCAGGGGAGCTCCTATAATTCACCCCTCCACTTT	CASSQGSSYNSPLHF	.	TRBV3-1/TRBV3-2	TRBJ1-6	.	15
TGCGCCAGCAGCTCACGGGGAAATGAGCAGTTCTTC	CASSSRGNEQFF	.	TRBV4-3	TRBJ2-1	.	12
TGTGCCAGCAGCTTGGAGCTAGCGGGGGGTAGCACAGATACGCAGTATTTT	CASSLELAGGSTDTQYF	TRBD2	TRBV5-6	TRBJ2-3	.	17
TGCGCCAGCAGCCAAGACGGCAGGATCTATGGCTACACCTTC	CASSQDGRIYGYTF	.	TRBV4-1	TRBJ1-2	.	14
TGTGCCACCAATCAGGGATTCGGGACCCAGTACTTC	CATNQGFGTQYF	.	TRBV9	TRBJ2-5	.	12
TGTGCCAGCAGCTTAGCAGTTACAGTATCGCAGTACTTC	CASSLAVTVSQYF	.	TRBV7-9	TRBJ2-7	.	13
TGTGCCAGCGTCCAAAATTCAGGGATTCATGGCTACACCTTC	CASVQNSGIHGYTF	.	TRBV7-3	TRBJ1-2	.	14
TGTGCCAGCAGTTCGGACAAATTTAACTATGGCTACACCTTC	CASSSDKFNYGYTF	.	TRBV6-5	TRBJ1-2	.	14
TGCAGTGCTAGTTTATCCCCAGGAAAACTGTTTTTT	CSASLSPGKLFF	.	TRBV20-1	TRBJ1-4	.	12
TGTGCCAGCACCCTCCAGATTGAAGCTTTCTTT	CASTLQIEAFF	.	TRBV12-1	TRBJ1-1	few	11
TGTGCCATCACCCGGGACAGTAATAACTATGGCTACACCTTC	CAITRDSNNYGYTF	TRBD1	TRBV10-3	TRBJ1-2	.	14
TGCAGCGTCAACCGGGACAGAGATTACGAGCAGTACTTC	CSVNRDRDYEQYF	TRBD1	TRBV29-1	TRBJ2-7	.	13
TGTGCCAGCAGCTTTGGCGACCTTCGGGGGGGTCTACAAGAGACCCAGTACTTC	CASSFGDLRGGLQETQYF	TRBD2	TRBV5-4	TRBJ2-5	.	18
TGTGCCAGCAGTTGGGGACACAACACTGAAGCTTTCTTT	CASSWGHNTEAFF	.	TRBV6-5	TRBJ1-1	.	13
TGTGCCAGCAGTTCTAACCAACTAGGACTAGCTGCGCAGTACTTC	CASSSNQLGLAAQYF	TRBD2	TRBV28	TRBJ2-7	.	15
TGTGCCAGCAGCTCTAATCTGGGGACAGGGCTACAGTACTTC	CASSSNLGTGLQYF	TRBD1	TRBV5-6	TRBJ2-7	few	14
TGTGCCAGCAGCTTCAGTGAGGTTGGGGAGCTGTTTTTT	CASSFSEVGELFF	.	TRBV7-9	TRBJ2-2	.	13
TGTGCCAGCTCCGTCCTTAACTATGGCTACACCTTC	CASSVLNYGYTF	.	TRBV28	TRBJ1-2	.	12
TGTGCCAGCAGCTTAGGGGCGGGGGGACCAAGCACAGATACGCAGTATTTT	CASSLGAGGPSTDTQYF	TRBD2	TRBV9	TRBJ2-3	.	17
TGTGCCAGTAGTCCGGACAGGGGGTTCTCTGGAAACACCATATATTTT	CASSPDRGFSGNTIYF	TRBD1	TRBV19	TRBJ1-3	.	16
TGTGCCAGCAGGAACAGGGGGCTGGGTGAAGCTTTCTTT	CASRNRGLGEAFF	TRBD1	TRBV2	TRBJ1-1	many	13
TGTGCCAGCAGTTACGGCCCCCCGGGTGGGTCCTACGAGCAGTACTTC	CASSYGPPGGSYEQYF	.	TRBV6-5	TRBJ2-7	.	16
TGCGCCAGCAGCATCCAGACAGGGGAAAATTCACCCCTCCACTTT	CASSIQTGENSPLHF	TRBD1	TRBV5-1	TRBJ1-6	.	15
TGTGCCAGCAGAGGCAGGGGTCACGAGCAGTACTTC	CASRGRGHEQYF	.	TRBV6-5	TRBJ2-7	.	12
TGTGCCAGCAGCCATACTAGCGGGGGGGTGAGGAGCACAGATACGCAGTATTTT	CASSHTSGGVRSTDTQYF	TRBD2	TRBV11-2	TRBJ2-3	.	18
TGTGCCAGCAGCTTGTCTCCGGGGGGCACTAACTATGGCTACACCTTC	CASSLSPGGTNYGYTF	.	TRBV5-5	TRBJ1-2	.	16
TGTGCCAGCAGTTACGGGACATTGAACACTGAAGCTTTCTTT	CASSYGTLNTEAFF	.	TRBV6-5	TRBJ1-1	.	14
TGTGCCAGCAGCACAGGCTATTCCTACGAGCAGTACTTC	CASSTGYSYEQYF	.	TRBV7-2	TRBJ2-7	.	13
TGTGCCAGCAGCTTACGGACAGATACGCAGTATTTT	CASSLRTDTQYF	.	TRBV7-3	TRBJ2-3	few	12
TGTGCCACCAGTGATAACAGGGCATCAGGGGAGACCCAGTACTTC	CATSDNRASGETQYF	.	TRBV24-1	TRBJ2-5	.	15
TGTGCCAGCACAACTAGCGGGGGGAGAGAGCAGTTCTTC	CASTTSGGREQFF	TRBD2	TRBV7-9	TRBJ2-1	.	13
TGCAGCGTCGAGGACAGTAATGAAAAACTGTTTTTT	CSVEDSNEKLFF	.	TRBV29-1	TRBJ1-4	.	12
TGTGCCAGCGGAGGACAGGCCAATCAGCCCCAGCATTTT	CASGGQANQPQHF	TRBD1	TRBV2	TRBJ1-5	.	13
TGTGCCAGCTCACCAGGGAGCACTGAAGCTTTCTTT	CASSPGSTEAFF	.	TRBV18	TRBJ1-1	.	12